These T cell receptor beta chains were read from a single sample in a study of regulatory T cells in long-lasting Graves disease. TCRdb independently ran MiXCR on the multiplex PCR reads; one entry per CDR3 protein. The sample holds 620,000 or so distinct CDR3 sequences, 16% seen once. In addition, the sample was reused for a study of T cells in Graves' hyperthyroidism and ophthalmopathy.

This specimen consisted of peripheral blood mononuclear cells (PBMCs), obtained at new diagnosis, from a patient treated with antithyroid drugs. All receptors derive from a woman in her twenties or thirties with Graves disease. CDR3s include the opening cysteine and the closing phenylalanine or tryptophan. The D gene is left open where the match is weak. Some rows mark clone size as missing; the rest say once, few, many or name a class of expanded clone.

TRBJ1-3,few,TRBV20-1,NA,11,TGCAGTGCCGGTTCTGGAAACACCATATATTTT,CSAGSGNTIYF
TRBJ2-2,many,TRBV24-1,TRBD2,17,TGTGCCACCAGTACCTCCCGGGGACTAGTCCCGACCGGGGAGCTGTTTTTT,CATSTSRGLVPTGELFF
TRBJ1-5,many,TRBV6-1,NA,13,TGTGCCAGCAGGAGGAATAGCAATCAGCCCCAGCATTTT,CASRRNSNQPQHF
TRBJ1-5,many,TRBV7-2,NA,15,TGTGCCAGCAGCTTAGCAGGAGAGATCTATCAGCCCCAGCATTTT,CASSLAGEIYQPQHF
TRBJ2-1,NA,TRBV3-1,TRBD2,14,TGTGCCAGCAGCGAGTTAGCGGGAGTCAATGAGCAGTTCTTC,CASSELAGVNEQFF
TRBJ2-1,few,TRBV20-1,TRBD2,11,TGCAGTGCTGCACTAGCGATTGAGCAGTTCTTC,CSAALAIEQFF
TRBJ1-2,many,TRBV7-9,NA,13,TGTGCCAGCAGCCCCGGGGCAGGCGATGGCTACACCTTC,CASSPGAGDGYTF
TRBJ2-1,many,TRBV10-3,NA,15,TGTGCCATCAGTGAGTCTGGGGGAACTCTCGGCCCCGCGTTCTTC,CAISESGGTLGPAFF
TRBJ2-1,few,TRBV19,TRBD2,13,TGTGCCAGTAAGGGCGGGAGCCGCTCTGGGCAGTTCTTC,CASKGGSRSGQFF
TRBJ2-3,NA,TRBV6-1,TRBD2,18,TGTGCCAGCAGTGGAGGACTAATAGCGGGACCCAACACAGATACGCAGTATTTT,CASSGGLIAGPNTDTQYF
TRBJ1-5,NA,TRBV20-1,NA,16,TGCAGTGCTACATCAGGGACGGCGAATAGCAATCAGCCCCAGCATTTT,CSATSGTANSNQPQHF
TRBJ1-5,many,TRBV28,NA,15,TGTGCCAGCAGCGTCTCGACAGATAGCAATCAGCCCCAGCATTTT,CASSVSTDSNQPQHF
TRBJ2-1,few,TRBV4-1,NA,16,TGCGCCAGCAGCCATCCGGGACCAGAAACGGGGAATGAGCAGTTCTTC,CASSHPGPETGNEQFF
TRBJ1-5,NA,TRBV27,NA,13,TGTGCCAGCAGCCGAAGGTTCGTTACGCCCCAGCATTTT,CASSRRFVTPQHF
TRBJ1-1,many,TRBV28,NA,14,TGTGCCAGCATCCCCCAGGCGGGGAACACTGAAGCTTTCTTT,CASIPQAGNTEAFF
TRBJ2-1,NA,TRBV9,TRBD1,18,TGTGCCAGCAGCGTGGGGACAGGGGGCATGGTCCGGGCCAATGAGCAGTTCTTC,CASSVGTGGMVRANEQFF
TRBJ1-1,NA,TRBV7-2,NA,17,TGTGCCAGCAGCTTACGGCTAGGACGAGGGCCGAACACTGAAGCTTTCTTT,CASSLRLGRGPNTEAFF
TRBJ1-1,few,TRBV28,NA,12,TGTGCCAGCGTCCCAAATCGGGGGCTAGCTTTCTTT,CASVPNRGLAFF
TRBJ1-1,many,TRBV28,NA,15,TGTGCCAGCTCCCTCCTCGCCCGTGGGAACACTGAAGCTTTCTTT,CASSLLARGNTEAFF
TRBJ2-7,few,TRBV7-2,TRBD1,20,TGTGCCAGCAGCTTAGAGGTTTCGAGAGCCTGGGACAGGGTATTCTACGAGCAGTACTTC,CASSLEVSRAWDRVFYEQYF
TRBJ2-7,many,TRBV5-1,TRBD1,15,TGCGCCAGCAGCCAGGAGCCACAGGGGGTACGCGAGCAGTACTTC,CASSQEPQGVREQYF
TRBJ1-5,many,TRBV6-9,NA,14,TGTGCCAGCAGTTACAGGGGCAGCAATCAGCCCCAGCATTTT,CASSYRGSNQPQHF
TRBJ2-7,many,TRBV12-3/TRBV12-4,NA,16,TGTGCCAGCAGTGGTTCGGGGCTACAGTACCGTACGGAGCAGTACTTC,CASSGSGLQYRTEQYF
TRBJ2-1,NA,TRBV20-1,TRBD2,14,TGCAGTGCTAGGTCTAGCGGGGGCTACAATGAGCAGTTCTTC,CSARSSGGYNEQFF
TRBJ2-1,few,TRBV3-1,TRBD2,21,TGTGCCAGCAGCCAGGAAAAGGGGCTAGCGGGAGGGCAGAGCTCCTACAATGAGCAGTTCTTC,CASSQEKGLAGGQSSYNEQFF
TRBJ1-4,many,TRBV28,NA,13,TGTGCCAGCAGTTCTTGGCGGGGGGAAAAACTGTTTTTT,CASSSWRGEKLFF
TRBJ2-2,NA,TRBV7-9,NA,16,TGTGCCAGCAGCCTTCTAGGGCCAACGGTAACCGGGGAGCTGTTTTTT,CASSLLGPTVTGELFF
TRBJ1-5,NA,TRBV30,TRBD1,13,TGTGCCTGGAACAGGGGAAACAATCAGCCCCAGCATTTT,CAWNRGNNQPQHF
TRBJ1-5,many,TRBV28,TRBD1,14,TGTGCCAGCGCCTTCTACCAGGGGGATCAGCCCCAGCATTTT,CASAFYQGDQPQHF
TRBJ2-2,few,TRBV5-1,TRBD2,16,TGCGCCAGCAGCTTGGGACTAGCGGGAGTAACCGGGGAGCTGTTTTTT,CASSLGLAGVTGELFF
TRBJ1-2,few,TRBV27,NA,14,TGTGCCAGCAGCCCGGACAGCAAATACTATGGCTACACCTTC,CASSPDSKYYGYTF
TRBJ2-1,few,TRBV6-2/TRBV6-3,NA,13,TGTGCCAGCTCTGAGGGAGACCTGGGAGAGCAGTTCTTC,CASSEGDLGEQFF
TRBJ1-1,NA,TRBV5-1,NA,14,TGCGCCAGCAGCTTGGCGGTAACCAAGGGTTCGGCTTTCTTT,CASSLAVTKGSAFF
TRBJ1-6,many,TRBV20-1,TRBD1,13,TGCAGTGCGGCCGGGACAGCCAATTCACCCCTCCACTTT,CSAAGTANSPLHF